These 6 T cell receptor beta chains originate from one sample sequenced in a study of OX40 agonist ivuxolimab in advanced cancers. This table comes from immunoSEQ multiplex PCR, and its TCRdb copy is limited to in-frame clones, with some not included. The table records tens of thousands of clones, 90% to 95% of them present only once. Sequenced material: CD4+ or CD8+ T cells sorted from blood, taken in a trial of the OX40 agonist ivuxolimab. All receptors derive from an adult with an advanced solid tumor such as melanoma, head and neck, liver or kidney cancer.

This chain links TRBV14 with TRBJ1-1; 7 nucleotides match TRBD1. Germline V lookup: CDR1 SGHDN, CDR2 FVKESK. This CDR3 is 14 amino acids long. V gave up 3 bases and J gave up 7 bases; unmatched junction bases: 8. CDR3 nucleotides: TGTGCCAGCAGCCAGCTCAGGGGGTGGGGTGAAGCTTTCTTT. Translated, it gives CASSQLRGWGEAFF.

The V call is TRBV5-1, the J call TRBJ2-3; D possibly corresponds to TRBD1 (6 bases). Between the trimmed V and J ends, which lost 0 bases and 4 bases, there was a span of 12 bases. The CDR3 consists of 15 residues. The V gene's germline CDR1 is SGHRS and CDR2 YFSETQ. CDR3 in DNA: TGCGCCAGCAGCTTGGAGGGGGTCGGGCCAGATACGCAGTATTTT. This encodes CASSLEGVGPDTQYF.

This chain links TRBV29-1 with TRBJ2-7, with D possibly TRBD1 on 5 matching bases. Trimming shortened V by 4 bases and J by 6 bases, and 13 bases separated the two germline ends. Germline V gene lookup returns CDR1 SQVTM and CDR2 ANQGSEA. This CDR3 has 12 amino acids. CDR3: CSVAPGLGEQYF. The DNA for the CDR3 is TGCAGCGTTGCCCCAGGGTTGGGCGAGCAGTACTTC.

The V and J genes are TRBV7-3 and TRBJ2-3; TRBD2 matches at 10 bases. In germline, CDR1 is SGHTA, CDR2 FQGTGA. The CDR3 spans 16 residues. V trimming: 3 bases; J trimming: 1 base; junction bases outside the gene matches: 4. In nucleotides, the CDR3 is TGTGCCAGCAGCTTTGGCGGGACTAGCGGCACAGATACGCAGTATTTT. Translation: CASSFGGTSGTDTQYF.

V gene TRBV7-6 combines with J gene TRBJ1-1, with D possibly TRBD1 on 6 matching bases. With 4 bases removed from V and 0 bases from J, the gap between germline ends came to 9 bases. This CDR3 region has 14 residues. CDR1 and CDR2 (germline): SGHVS, FNYEAQ. The DNA for the CDR3 is TGTGCCAGCAGCTCGGGACATTTGAACACTGAAGCTTTCTTT. This codes for CASSSGHLNTEAFF.

This clone appeared a single time. This chain joins TRBV7-6 and TRBJ2-3, with TRBD2 matching over 9 bases. The CDR3 totals 15 residues. From germline, CDR1 is SGHVS and CDR2 FNYEAQ. V lost 5 bases and J lost 1; bases outside the gene matches: 4. The CDR3 sequence: CASSPLAGGTDTQYF. CDR3 in DNA: TGTGCCAGCAGCCCCTTAGCGGGGGGCACAGATACGCAGTATTTT. Supplemented by reference TRBV7-6 and TRBJ2-3, the full variable domain reads GAGVSQSPRYKVTKRGQDVALRCDPISGHVSLYWYRQALGQGPEFLTYFNYEAQQDKSGLPNDRFSAERPEGSISTLTIQRTEQRDSAMYRCASSPLAGGTDTQYFGPGTRLTVL.